This entry lists 29 T cell receptor beta chains sequenced from one sample in a study of OX40 agonist ivuxolimab in advanced cancers. The assay was immunoSEQ multiplex PCR, and TCRdb's table has in-frame clones only and misses some. Of about 79,000 clones detected, around 85% appear once; the ten largest clones hold about 4%. Sequences were derived from CD4+ or CD8+ T cells sorted from blood, sampled in a trial of the OX40 agonist ivuxolimab. These receptors were obtained from an adult with an advanced solid tumor such as melanoma, head and neck, liver or kidney cancer.

The chain has TRBV28 and TRBJ2-1; 10 bases match TRBD1. The germline V gene encodes CDR1 MDHEN and CDR2 SYDVKM. Trimming removed 6 bases from V and 5 bases from J; junction bases left unmatched: 10. CDR3 length: 16 residues. For the CDR3, the DNA is TGTGCCAGCAGGCCAGACAGGGGGCCAAACCACAATGAGCAGTTCTTC. This translates into CASRPDRGPNHNEQFF.

The gene calls are TRBV18 and TRBJ2-7; TRBD1 matches 7 bases. In germline, CDR1 is KGHSH, CDR2 LQKENI. V was clipped by 4 bases and J by 4 bases; unmatched bases: 13. CDR3 length: 16 residues. The CDR3 bases are TGTGCCAGCTCACGTAATAGAGAACAGGGGTTATACGAGCAGTACTTC. Translating it yields CASSRNREQGLYEQYF.

The genes are TRBV7-8 and TRBJ1-3; 7 nucleotides line up with TRBD1. The germline V gene encodes CDR1 SGHVS and CDR2 FQNEAQ. CDR3 size: 16 residues. V was clipped by 5 bases and J by 0 bases; unmatched bases: 7. The CDR3 DNA follows: TGTGCCAGCAGCGTGGGGACAGCCTTCTCTGGAAACACCATATATTTT. Translating it yields CASSVGTAFSGNTIYF.

CDR3 sequence reads: CSALENYGYTF. In nucleotides, the CDR3 is TGCAGTGCCCTAGAGAACTATGGCTACACCTTC. The chain joins TRBV20-1 to TRBJ1-2; no firm D call. Germline lookup yields CDR1 DFQATT and CDR2 SNEGSKA (reference sequence). Between the trimmed V and J ends, which lost 6 bases and 2 bases, there was a span of 7 bases. There are 11 residues in the CDR3.

This clone appeared once. The chain is built from TRBV6-4 and TRBJ2-3, with D perhaps matching TRBD2 (7 bases). The CDR3 is 15 residues long. Trimming took off 2 bases at V and 0 bases at J, with 9 bases between the two ends. The germline V gene encodes CDR1 MRHNA and CDR2 SNTAGT. In nucleotides, the CDR3 is TGTGCCAGCAGTGACGGCGGGGGCAGCACAGATACGCAGTATTTT. This translates into CASSDGGGSTDTQYF.

J is TRBJ1-2 and V is TRBV7-2; 7 bases match TRBD1. Unmatched junction bases numbered 3, after V lost 2 bases and J lost 6 bases. Germline loops: CDR1 SGHTA, CDR2 FQGNSA. The CDR3 is made up of 13 amino acids. Here the CDR3 reads CASSLLGTDGYTF. For the CDR3, the DNA is TGTGCCAGCAGCTTATTGGGGACAGATGGCTACACCTTC.

The CDR3 DNA reads TGTGCCAGCAACAGGGGGTGGAACACTGAAGCTTTCTTT. Residues: CASNRGWNTEAFF. J is TRBJ1-1 and V is TRBV2; 8 positions agree with TRBD1. Losses at the gene ends were 7 bases for V and 1 base for J; bases not matched to a gene: 2. This CDR3 contains 13 residues. CDR1 SNHLY and CDR2 FYNNEI come from the germline V gene.

The chain employs TRBV15 and TRBJ2-5; D unresolved. CDR1 LNHNV and CDR2 YYDKDF come from the germline V gene (reference sequence). Trimming took 0 bases from V and 11 from J, leaving 10 bases between them. This CDR3 region has 12 residues. CDR3 sequence reads: CATSRDRVAQYF. The CDR3 nucleotides read TGTGCCACCAGCAGAGATAGGGTCGCGCAGTACTTC.

The chain carries TRBV9 and TRBJ1-2; D unclear. The CDR3 sequence is 15 residues long. V shed 3 bases and J shed 3 bases, with 15 bases lying between them. Germline CDR1 and CDR2: SGDLS and YYNGEE. CDR3 region: CASSAANGEDYGYTF. For the CDR3, the DNA is TGTGCCAGCAGCGCTGCGAACGGGGAGGACTATGGCTACACCTTC.

The chain combines TRBV15 with TRBJ1-4, with D perhaps TRBD1 (5 bases). Germline V CDR1 and CDR2: LNHNV, YYDKDF (reference sequence). This CDR3 spans 16 amino acids. Trimming shortened V by 0 bases and J by 8 bases, and 16 bases separated the two germline ends. CDR3: CATSRDGGGLKEKLFF. The CDR3 nucleotides are TGTGCCACCAGCAGAGATGGGGGGGGACTCAAGGAAAAACTGTTTTTT.

The chain employs TRBV19 and TRBJ2-7; D might be TRBD1 or TRBD2, each matching 5 bases. V lost 5 bases and J lost 2, with 10 bases in between. The CDR3 loop spans 13 amino acids. Germline CDR1 and CDR2: LNHDA and SQIVND (reference sequence). The CDR3 DNA is TGTGCCAGTAGTCGGGACGGCACCTACGAGCAGTACTTC. Its protein product is CASSRDGTYEQYF.

The J gene is TRBJ1-2, the V gene TRBV7-3; 7 bases are shared with TRBD1. Trimming removed 7 bases from V and 7 bases from J; junction bases left unmatched: 12. The CDR3 consists of 14 residues. CDR1 SGHTA and CDR2 FQGTGA come from the germline V gene. The DNA for the CDR3 is TGTGCCAGCAAGGAAGGGGGCGAATCTATTGGCTACACCTTC. Translating it yields CASKEGGESIGYTF.

This chain uses TRBV5-1 with TRBJ2-7; TRBD1 or TRBD2 may be the D gene (5 bases each). This CDR3 contains 14 residues. V was clipped by 4 bases and J by 6 bases, with 17 bases between them. Germline assignment: CDR1 SGHRS and CDR2 YFSETQ. CDR3 in amino acids: CASSLTALGGEQYF. The CDR3 nucleotides read TGCGCCAGCAGCCTTACTGCCCTTGGGGGCGAGCAGTACTTC.

This chain links TRBV5-5 with TRBJ2-4; 8 bases map to TRBD1. Germline V gene data show CDR1 as SGHKS and CDR2 as YYEKEE (reference sequence). The CDR3 covers 17 residues. With 5 bases clipped from V and 9 bases from J, the junction kept 19 bases outside the gene matches. The CDR3 nucleotides are TGTGCCAGCAGGTCAGCCCCACAGGGGGGCGCCGGGCTCATTCAGTACTTC. Translation: CASRSAPQGGAGLIQYF.

V usage is TRBV5-8 and J usage is TRBJ2-5; TRBD1 matches 7 bases. Germline V lookup: CDR1 SGHTS, CDR2 YDEGEE. The CDR3 contains 16 residues. J lost 2 bases, V lost 0 bases, and 7 bases had no gene match. The CDR3 nucleotides read TGTGCCAGCAGCTTGGGAGGGGGCTCCACTCAAGAGACCCAGTACTTC. Encoded protein: CASSLGGGSTQETQYF.

This clone showed up just once. The V gene is TRBV30, the J gene TRBJ2-7, with 9 bases aligning to TRBD1. J was trimmed by 5 bases and V by 4 bases; bases with no gene match: 3. CDR1 is GTSNPN and CDR2 is SVGIG in the germline V gene (reference sequence). The CDR3 loop spans 12 amino acids. The CDR3, as DNA: TGTGCCTGGAATTGGGACAGGGACGAGCAGTACTTC. Encoded protein: CAWNWDRDEQYF. Full variable domain (outside the CDR3, taken from reference TRBV30 and TRBJ2-7): SQTIHQWPATLVQPVGSPLSLECTVEGTSNPNLYWYRQAAGRGLQLLFYSVGIGQISSEVPQNLSASRPQDRQFILSSKKLLLSDSGFYLCAWNWDRDEQYFGPGTRLTVT.

The gene calls are TRBV20-1 and TRBJ2-7, with D unresolved. V lost 6 bases, J lost 3 bases, and 9 bases lay in between. The germline V gene has CDR1 DFQATT and CDR2 SNEGSKA (reference sequence). The CDR3 length is 11 residues. CDR3 sequence: CSAPTDYEQYF. CDR3 nucleotide sequence: TGCAGTGCCCCCACCGACTACGAGCAGTACTTC.

This chain links TRBV18 with TRBJ2-5; D call uncertain. Germline V lookup: CDR1 KGHSH, CDR2 LQKENI. V was shortened by 2 bases and J by 5 bases, with 9 bases between the two germline ends. The CDR3 loop spans 13 amino acids. The CDR3 DNA reads TGTGCCAGCTCACCATACACGGGTGAGACCCAGTACTTC. This encodes CASSPYTGETQYF. Full variable domain (missing parts from reference TRBV18 and TRBJ2-5): NAGVMQNPRHLVRRRGQEARLRCSPMKGHSHVYWYRQLPEEGLKFMVYLQKENIIDESGMPKERFSAEFPKEGPSILRIQQVVRGDSAAYFCASSPYTGETQYFGPGTRLLVL.

This clone has just one count. This chain connects TRBV6-5 to TRBJ2-7; D is unresolved. There are 13 residues in the CDR3. The germline V and J ends were trimmed by 8 bases and 3 bases, with 14 bases remaining between them. Germline CDR1 is MNHEY and CDR2 is SVGAGI. Written as DNA, the CDR3 is TGTGCCAGCCATGAGACGGGCCACTACGAGCAGTACTTC. This gives the protein CASHETGHYEQYF.

The chain joins TRBV19 to TRBJ2-1, with 13 bases matching TRBD2. Trimming removed 7 bases from V and 14 bases from J; junction bases left unmatched: 14. CDR3 size: 15 residues. CDR1 and CDR2 from the germline V gene are LNHDA and SQIVND (reference sequence). The CDR3: CASTPGWTSGSRKFF. The CDR3 DNA sequence: TGTGCCAGTACCCCCGGGTGGACTAGCGGGAGTCGGAAGTTCTTC.

This chain connects TRBV7-9 to TRBJ2-3; maybe TRBD2 (5 bases). The CDR3 covers 14 residues. The germline gives CDR1 SEHNR, CDR2 FQNEAQ (reference sequence). Trimming shortened V by 6 bases and J by 1 base, and 11 bases separated the two germline ends. CDR3 sequence reads: CASRRAYRTDTQYF. The DNA for the CDR3 is TGTGCCAGCAGGAGGGCCTACCGCACAGATACGCAGTATTTT. The whole variable domain, remainder taken from reference TRBV7-9 and TRBJ2-3, is DTGVSQNPRHKITKRGQNVTFRCDPISEHNRLYWYRQTLGQGPEFLTYFQNEAQLEKSRLLSDRFSAERPKGSFSTLEIQRTEQGDSAMYLCASRRAYRTDTQYFGPGTRLTVL.

This chain connects TRBV6-6 to TRBJ2-5; 8 bases are shared with TRBD2. Germline CDR1 reads MNHNY; CDR2 reads SVGAGI (reference sequence). Trimming at V came to 8 bases and at J to 6 bases, leaving 8 bases not matched to a gene. The CDR3 totals 13 residues. The CDR3 nucleotides are TGTGCCAGCTCCCAGCGGGAGAAGAAGACCCAGTACTTC. Protein: CASSQREKKTQYF.

This clone was detected only once. The rearrangement uses TRBV6-1 and TRBJ1-1, with 12 bases aligning to TRBD1. The CDR3 is made up of 14 amino acids. V dropped 3 bases and J dropped 11; count of bases not matched to a gene: 7. The V gene's germline CDR1 is MNHNS and CDR2 SASEGT. This CDR3 is CASSEGQGAFVAFF. The CDR3, as DNA: TGTGCCAGCAGTGAGGGACAGGGGGCTTTTGTGGCTTTCTTT.

DNA for the CDR3: TGCGCCAGCAGCCAAGATAATGGCAGGGGGTACTACGAGCAGTACTTC. It specifies CASSQDNGRGYYEQYF. This chain connects TRBV4-1 to TRBJ2-7, with 7 bases that match TRBD1. Germline loops: CDR1 MGHRA, CDR2 YSYEKL. V was pared by 0 bases and J by 3 bases, with 8 bases of the junction left unmatched. The CDR3 totals 16 residues.

The V and J genes are TRBV7-6 and TRBJ2-7, with 7 bases identical to TRBD2. V lost 8 bases, J lost 6 bases, and 13 bases stayed unmatched. Germline-derived CDR1 and CDR2 are SGHVS and FNYEAQ. The CDR3 loop spans 14 amino acids. CDR3 DNA sequence: TGTGCCAGCCCCAACGTGGGAGGGTGCGCCGAGCAGTACTTC. Its protein is CASPNVGGCAEQYF.

The CDR3 loop reads CASSYTGVQPQHF. For the CDR3, the DNA is TGTGCCAGCAGTTATACAGGGGTTCAGCCCCAGCATTTT. The chain combines TRBV7-2 with TRBJ1-5, with TRBD1 identical over 7 bases. The V gene end was trimmed by 6 bases and the J gene end by 6 bases; junction bases not matched to a gene: 5. The CDR3 sequence is 13 residues long. Germline V gives CDR1 SGHTA, CDR2 FQGNSA.

The chain couples TRBV6-5 to TRBJ2-7, with 10 bases aligning to TRBD2. The CDR3 consists of 15 residues. The ends lost 6 bases at V and 6 bases at J; junction bases unmatched: 11. Germline V CDR1 and CDR2: MNHEY, SVGAGI. This chain's CDR3 is CASRAQREGPREQYF. The CDR3 DNA reads as TGTGCCAGCAGGGCCCAGCGGGAGGGCCCTCGCGAGCAGTACTTC.

This clone came up once. V and J are TRBV28 and TRBJ1-2; no firm D call. The CDR3 is 12 residues long. V lost 2 bases and J lost 3, with 4 bases in between. Germline V CDR1 and CDR2: MDHEN, SYDVKM. CDR3 DNA: TGTGCCAGCAGTTTAAAGGACTATGGCTACACCTTC. Translating gives CASSLKDYGYTF.

The chain links TRBV11-2 to TRBJ1-2; D call uncertain. The CDR3 is 13 amino acids. From germline, CDR1 is SGHAT and CDR2 FQNNGV. V lost 5 bases to trimming and J lost 5 bases, with 12 bases between them. The CDR3 nucleotides are TGTGCCAGCAGCCCCCAAGGGAGGTATGGCTACACCTTC. It translates to CASSPQGRYGYTF. The entire variable domain, with the rest obtained from reference TRBV11-2 and TRBJ1-2, is as follows: EAGVAQSPRYKIIEKRQSVAFWCNPISGHATLYWYQQILGQGPKLLIQFQNNGVVDDSQLPKDRFSAERLKGVDSTLKIQPAKLEDSAVYLCASSPQGRYGYTFGSGTRLTVV.